This T cell receptor beta chain was obtained from a study of cytomegalovirus exposure and HLA in healthy donors. As for this clone: The target antigen is unknown.

Study-wide findings and caveats: A later analysis revealed that TCR association rates differed between HLA loci, peaking at DRB1 and bottoming out at HLA-C.

Healthy bone marrow donors supplied every sample. The PCR employed 60 Vbeta primers together with 13 Jbeta primers. Only in-frame clones appear in the TCRdb table, and some are missing; sequencing was by immunoSEQ multiplex PCR. The table records 150,000 to 200,000 clones, roughly 79% of them present only once. CDR3 length equals 12 residues. Germline CDR1 reads SQVTM; CDR2 reads ANQGSEA. Losses at the gene ends were 7 bases for V and 4 bases for J; bases not matched to a gene: 6. V gene TRBV29-1 combines with J gene TRBJ1-2; 7 nucleotides match TRBD1. The sample consisted of PBMCs. This TCR was sampled from a woman aged 40 to 50 in good health and CMV-seronegative. CDR3 amino acids: CSGSTGSYGYTF. The CDR3 bases are TGCAGCGGGTCGACAGGGAGCTATGGCTACACCTTC.